The sequence of this TCR beta chain was determined in a study of identical twins. General observations from the study: Part of the zero-insertion signal could reflect confounding by invariant MAIT and iNKT cells. Some out-of-frame alpha sequences were shared by twins, and these showed excess low generation probability. Cross-sectional statistics, not tracking of the same donors, supported the conclusions.

The CDR3 contains 15 residues. Germline V CDR1 and CDR2: LGHNA, YNFKEQ. Trimming removed 3 bases from V and 0 bases from J; junction bases left unmatched: 2. Template switching added a universal primer binding site, and final cDNA carried unique molecular identifiers. TCRdb processed the 5' RACE reads anew with MiXCR; each CDR3 protein has one entry. Of hundreds of thousands of distinct CDR3 sequences listed, 7.1% are singletons. As concerns this clonotype: What it binds is unknown.

The sample was also reused in another study, on yellow fever vaccine responses in identical twins.

This sequence joins TRBV4-2 and TRBJ2-3, with 8 bases lining up with TRBD2. The source is a woman between 18 and 30 years old in good health. The sequenced sample was PBMCs. This CDR3 is CASSHGLASTDTQYF. The CDR3 bases are TGTGCCAGCAGCCACGGACTAGCTAGCACAGATACGCAGTATTTT.